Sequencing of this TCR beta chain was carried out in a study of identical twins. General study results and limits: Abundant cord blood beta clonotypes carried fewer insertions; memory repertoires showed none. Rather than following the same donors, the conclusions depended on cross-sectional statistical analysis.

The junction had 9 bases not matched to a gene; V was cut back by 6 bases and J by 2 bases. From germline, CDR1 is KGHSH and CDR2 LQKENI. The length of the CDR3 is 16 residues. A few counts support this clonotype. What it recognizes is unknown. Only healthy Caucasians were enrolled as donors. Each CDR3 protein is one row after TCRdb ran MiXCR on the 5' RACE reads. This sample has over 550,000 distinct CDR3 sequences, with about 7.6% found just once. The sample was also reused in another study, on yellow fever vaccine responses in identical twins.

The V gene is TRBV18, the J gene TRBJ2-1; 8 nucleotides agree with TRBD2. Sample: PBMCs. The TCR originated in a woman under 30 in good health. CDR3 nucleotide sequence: TGTGCCAGCTCTTTCGGAGCGGGGGCCCCCTACAATGAGCAGTTCTTC. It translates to CASSFGAGAPYNEQFF.